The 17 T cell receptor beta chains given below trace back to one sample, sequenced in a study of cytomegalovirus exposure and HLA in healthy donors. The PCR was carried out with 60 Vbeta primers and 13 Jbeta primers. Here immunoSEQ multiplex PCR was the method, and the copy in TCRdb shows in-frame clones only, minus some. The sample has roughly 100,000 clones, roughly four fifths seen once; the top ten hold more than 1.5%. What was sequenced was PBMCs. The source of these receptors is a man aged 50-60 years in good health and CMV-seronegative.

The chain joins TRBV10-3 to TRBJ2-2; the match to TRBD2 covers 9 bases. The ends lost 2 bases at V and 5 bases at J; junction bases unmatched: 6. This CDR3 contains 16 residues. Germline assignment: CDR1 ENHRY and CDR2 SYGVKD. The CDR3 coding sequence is TGTGCCATCAGTGAGAGAGCGGGGGGTGCGACCGGGGAGCTGTTTTTT. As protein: CAISERAGGATGELFF.

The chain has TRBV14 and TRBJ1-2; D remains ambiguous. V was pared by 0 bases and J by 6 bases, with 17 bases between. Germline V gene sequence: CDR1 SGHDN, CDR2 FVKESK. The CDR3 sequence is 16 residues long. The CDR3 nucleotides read TGTGCCAGCAGCCAAGATATCACCGGGTCTGCACATGGCTACACCTTC. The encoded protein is CASSQDITGSAHGYTF.

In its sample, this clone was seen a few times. The CDR3 region is CASSGGNTNYGYTF. The CDR3 bases are TGTGCCAGCAGTGGGGGGAACACTAACTATGGCTACACCTTC. The J gene is TRBJ1-2, the V gene TRBV6-5; D is possibly TRBD1 (5 bases). CDR3 size: 14 residues. V was shortened by 5 bases and J by 0 bases, with 10 bases between the two germline ends. Germline V gene lookup returns CDR1 MNHEY and CDR2 SVGAGI.

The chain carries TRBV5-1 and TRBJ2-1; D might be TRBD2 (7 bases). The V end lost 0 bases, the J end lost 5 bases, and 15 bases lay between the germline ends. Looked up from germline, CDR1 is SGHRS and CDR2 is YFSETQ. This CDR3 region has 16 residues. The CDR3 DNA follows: TGCGCCAGCAGCTTGGACGGTTGGGGGGGCGACAATGAGCAGTTCTTC. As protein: CASSLDGWGGDNEQFF.

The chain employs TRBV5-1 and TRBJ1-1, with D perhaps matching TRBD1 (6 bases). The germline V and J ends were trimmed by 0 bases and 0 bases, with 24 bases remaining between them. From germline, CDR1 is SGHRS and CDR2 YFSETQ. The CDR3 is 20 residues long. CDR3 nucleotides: TGCGCCAGCAGCTTGGCCGATTTTCAGGGGCGACAAACCATGAACACTGAAGCTTTCTTT. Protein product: CASSLADFQGRQTMNTEAFF. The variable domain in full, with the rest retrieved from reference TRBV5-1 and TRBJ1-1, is KAGVTQTPRYLIKTRGQQVTLSCSPISGHRSVSWYQQTPGQGLQFLFEYFSETQRNKGNFPGRFSGRQFSNSRSEMNVSTLELGDSALYLCASSLADFQGRQTMNTEAFFGQGTRLTVV.

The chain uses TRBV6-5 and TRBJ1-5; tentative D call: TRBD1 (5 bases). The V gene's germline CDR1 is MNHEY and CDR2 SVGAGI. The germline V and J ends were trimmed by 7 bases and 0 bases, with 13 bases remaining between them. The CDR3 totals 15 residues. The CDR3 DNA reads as TGTGCCAGCACCGAAGGCGGGGGTAGCAATCAGCCCCAGCATTTT. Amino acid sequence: CASTEGGGSNQPQHF.

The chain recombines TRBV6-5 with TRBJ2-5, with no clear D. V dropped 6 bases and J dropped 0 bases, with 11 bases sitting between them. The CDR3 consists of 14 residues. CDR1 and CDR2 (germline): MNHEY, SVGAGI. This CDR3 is CASSHARNQETQYF. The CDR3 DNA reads TGTGCCAGCAGCCACGCGAGAAACCAAGAGACCCAGTACTTC.

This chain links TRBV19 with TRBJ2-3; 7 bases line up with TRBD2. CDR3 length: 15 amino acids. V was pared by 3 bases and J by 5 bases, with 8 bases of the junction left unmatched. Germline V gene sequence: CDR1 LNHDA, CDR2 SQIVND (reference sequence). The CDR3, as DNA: TGTGCCAGTAGTATTGGGGCGGGGGTGGTAGATACGCAGTATTTT. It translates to CASSIGAGVVDTQYF.

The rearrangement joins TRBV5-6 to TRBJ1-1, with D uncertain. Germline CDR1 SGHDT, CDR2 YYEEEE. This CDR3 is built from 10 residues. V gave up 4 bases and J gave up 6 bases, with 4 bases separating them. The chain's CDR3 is CASSGPEAFF. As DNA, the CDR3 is TGTGCCAGCAGCGGGCCTGAAGCTTTCTTT.

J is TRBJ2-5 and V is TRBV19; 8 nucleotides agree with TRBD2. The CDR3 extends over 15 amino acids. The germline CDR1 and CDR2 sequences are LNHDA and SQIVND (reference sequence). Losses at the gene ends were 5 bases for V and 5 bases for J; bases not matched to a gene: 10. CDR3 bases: TGTGCCAGTAGTCTTCGGCGGGGGGTCGGGGAGACCCAGTACTTC. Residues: CASSLRRGVGETQYF.

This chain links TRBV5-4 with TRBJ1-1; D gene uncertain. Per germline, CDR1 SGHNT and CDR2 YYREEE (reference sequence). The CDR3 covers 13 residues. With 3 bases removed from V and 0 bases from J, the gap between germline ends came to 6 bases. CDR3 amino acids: CASSWAMNTEAFF. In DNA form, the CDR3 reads TGTGCCAGCAGCTGGGCTATGAACACTGAAGCTTTCTTT.

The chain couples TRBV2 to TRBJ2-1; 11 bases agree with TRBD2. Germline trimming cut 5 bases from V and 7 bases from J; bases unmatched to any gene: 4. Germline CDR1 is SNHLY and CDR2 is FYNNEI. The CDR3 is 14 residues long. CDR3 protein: CASSRLAGRNEQFF. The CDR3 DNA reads TGTGCCAGCAGTCGACTAGCGGGGAGGAATGAGCAGTTCTTC.

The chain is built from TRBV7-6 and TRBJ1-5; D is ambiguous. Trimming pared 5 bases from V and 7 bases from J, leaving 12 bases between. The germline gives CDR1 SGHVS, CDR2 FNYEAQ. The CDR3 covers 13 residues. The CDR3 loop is CASSLGRLQPQHF. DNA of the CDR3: TGTGCCAGCAGCCTCGGGAGGCTGCAGCCCCAGCATTTT.

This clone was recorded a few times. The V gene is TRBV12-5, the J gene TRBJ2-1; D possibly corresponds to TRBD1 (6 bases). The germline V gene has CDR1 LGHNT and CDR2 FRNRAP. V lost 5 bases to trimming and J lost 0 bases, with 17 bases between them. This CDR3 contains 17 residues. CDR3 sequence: CASGPPRTDSSYNEQFF. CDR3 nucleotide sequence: TGTGCTAGTGGTCCCCCCCGGACAGACAGCTCCTACAATGAGCAGTTCTTC.

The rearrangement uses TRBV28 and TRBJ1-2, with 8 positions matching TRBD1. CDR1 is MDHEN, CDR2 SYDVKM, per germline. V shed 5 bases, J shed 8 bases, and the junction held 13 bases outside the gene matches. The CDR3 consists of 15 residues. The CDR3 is CASSLATGARGGYTF. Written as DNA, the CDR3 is TGTGCCAGCAGTCTCGCGACAGGGGCGCGGGGCGGCTACACCTTC.

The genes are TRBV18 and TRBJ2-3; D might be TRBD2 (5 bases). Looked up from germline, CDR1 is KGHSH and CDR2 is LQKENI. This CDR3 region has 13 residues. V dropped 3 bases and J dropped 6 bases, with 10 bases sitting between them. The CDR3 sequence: CASSPWTEDTQYF. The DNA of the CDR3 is TGTGCCAGCTCACCCTGGACTGAGGATACGCAGTATTTT.

The CDR3 DNA reads TGTGCCAGCAGCAAAGGCCCGAGCGGGGGGCCCAACAATGAGCAGTTCTTC. It is translated as CASSKGPSGGPNNEQFF. The V gene is TRBV21-1, the J gene TRBJ2-1; whether TRBD2, the table's D call, matches the DNA was not checked. TRBV21-1 has pseudogene status. The CDR3 totals 17 residues.